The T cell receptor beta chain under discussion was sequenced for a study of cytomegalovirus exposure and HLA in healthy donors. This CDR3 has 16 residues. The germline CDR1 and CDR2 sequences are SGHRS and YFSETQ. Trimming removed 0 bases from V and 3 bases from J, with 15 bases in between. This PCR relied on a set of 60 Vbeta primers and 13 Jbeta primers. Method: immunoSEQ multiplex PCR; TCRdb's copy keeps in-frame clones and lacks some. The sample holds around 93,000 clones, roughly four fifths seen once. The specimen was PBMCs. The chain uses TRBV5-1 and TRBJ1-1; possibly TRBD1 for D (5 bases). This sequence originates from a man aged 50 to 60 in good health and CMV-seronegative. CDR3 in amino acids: CASSLGQLRGDTEAFF. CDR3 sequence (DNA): TGCGCCAGCAGCTTGGGACAGTTAAGGGGCGACACTGAAGCTTTCTTT.